Listed here is a single T cell receptor beta chain. Its antigen is unknown. The CDR3 has 15 residues. V dropped 3 bases and J dropped 2 bases, with 12 bases sitting between them. CDR1 is KGHSH and CDR2 is LQKENI in the germline V gene. The PCR ran on 60 Vbeta and 13 Jbeta primers. The repertoire was sequenced with immunoSEQ multiplex PCR; TCRdb's copy has only in-frame clones and lacks some. The data contain more than 95,000 clones, 78% of them seen just once; the ten biggest clones take up approximately 11%. This entry comes from a study of cytomegalovirus exposure and HLA in healthy donors. Whole-study findings and limits: What TCR beta sequences reportedly achieved was accurate prediction of HLA-A and HLA-B alleles in most subjects. The classifier was said to identify cytomegalovirus status with high specificity and sensitivity. An Asian-associated ancestry cluster reportedly showed fewer N-insertions than the approximately 670-donor mean in a later analysis. Later examination showed HLA-associated TCR beta chains had greater clonal expansion than equally common others.

What was sequenced was PBMCs. The genes are TRBV18 and TRBJ2-3; no definite D call. This TCR was recovered from a man between 25 and 39 years old in good health and CMV-seropositive. The CDR3 bases are TGTGCCAGCTCACCGTTTAGAACTTCCACAGATACGCAGTATTTT. It yields the protein CASSPFRTSTDTQYF. Based on the CDR3 plus reference TRBV18 and TRBJ2-3, the full variable domain is NAGVMQNPRHLVRRRGQEARLRCSPMKGHSHVYWYRQLPEEGLKFMVYLQKENIIDESGMPKERFSAEFPKEGPSILRIQQVVRGDSAAYFCASSPFRTSTDTQYFGPGTRLTVL.